The clone carrying this TCR beta chain was found many times. Trimming took off 4 bases at V and 4 bases at J, with 14 bases between the two ends. The V gene's germline CDR1 is SGHDT and CDR2 YYEEEE. The CDR3 sequence is 14 residues long. TCRdb re-called the reads with MiXCR, one entry per CDR3 protein. The table shows roughly 77,000 distinct CDR3 sequences, with about 4% occurring only once. This entry is derived from a study of T cell repertoires in cytomegalovirus infection. Study in general: CMV infection together with matching HLA type was indicated by public TCR beta signatures.

The V call is TRBV5-6, the J call TRBJ1-1, with D possibly TRBD1 on 5 matching bases. This TCR came from a human donor in good health (CMV status not recorded). Some clones in this sample may be carry-over from other donors' samples. The source material was PBMCs. In DNA form, the CDR3 reads TGTGCCAGCAGCCACCCTGACAGAAGCACTGAAGCTTTCTTT. Its translation: CASSHPDRSTEAFF. The full variable domain, completed using reference TRBV5-6 and TRBJ1-1, is DAGVTQSPTHLIKTRGQQVTLRCSPKSGHDTVSWYQQALGQGPQFIFQYYEEEERQRGNFPDRFSGHQFPNYSSELNVNALLLGDSALYLCASSHPDRSTEAFFGQGTRLTVV.